Listed here are 6 T cell receptor beta chains from one sample, sequenced in a study of metastatic and nonmetastatic thyroid tumors. TCRdb reanalyzed the PCR reads with MiXCR. The sample includes about 7,100 clones, approximately 30% of them seen just once. Every patient underwent thyroid surgery untreated. Sequencing was performed on adjacent normal tissue. These receptors were collected from a male donor with papillary thyroid cancer or a benign thyroid nodule (not recorded which). Some clones in this sample may be carry-over from other donors' samples.

This clone was counted only a few times. The V gene is TRBV30, the J gene TRBJ1-2, with 9 nucleotides matching TRBD1. The CDR3 loop spans 13 amino acids. Germline loops: CDR1 GTSNPN, CDR2 SVGIG (reference sequence). V dropped 3 bases and J dropped 8; count of bases not matched to a gene: 7. The CDR3 spells CAWRTGGAGGYTF. CDR3 sequence (DNA): TGTGCCTGGAGAACAGGGGGCGCGGGGGGCTACACCTTC.

The chain combines TRBV7-2 with TRBJ2-7, with TRBD2 matching over 13 bases. V lost 5 bases, J lost 6 bases, and 4 bases stayed unmatched. In germline, CDR1 is SGHTA, CDR2 FQGNSA. CDR3 length: 14 residues. The CDR3 loop is CASSRTSGRGEQYF. CDR3 DNA: TGTGCCAGCAGCCGGACTAGCGGGAGAGGCGAGCAGTACTTC. The complete variable domain, with remaining parts taken from reference TRBV7-2 and TRBJ2-7, reads GAGVSQSPSNKVTEKGKDVELRCDPISGHTALYWYRQSLGQGLEFLIYFQGNSAPDKSGLPSDRFSAERTGGSVSTLTIQRTQQEDSAVYLCASSRTSGRGEQYFGPGTRLTVT.

The chain combines TRBV20-1 with TRBJ2-7; 9 bases map to TRBD2. Germline lookup yields CDR1 DFQATT and CDR2 SNEGSKA (reference sequence). V gave up 4 bases and J gave up 0 bases; unmatched junction bases: 7. CDR3 length: 15 residues. CDR3 sequence reads: CSATGGLASSYEQYF. The CDR3 DNA reads TGCAGTGCTACTGGAGGACTAGCGAGCTCCTACGAGCAGTACTTC.

By proportion, this clone is medium-sized. V is TRBV30 and J is TRBJ1-2; no reliable D call. Germline V gives CDR1 GTSNPN, CDR2 SVGIG (reference sequence). The CDR3 is 14 residues long. Trimming stripped 0 bases from V and 5 bases from J, with 13 bases between. The DNA of the CDR3 is TGTGCCTGGAGTGTCAAGGGTGGCCCTTATGGCTACACCTTC. Translation gives CAWSVKGGPYGYTF.

The sample holds a few counts of this clone. Additional DNA sequences in this sample encode the identical CDR3. The chain carries TRBV12-5 and TRBJ1-1; 10 bases line up with TRBD1. The V segment lost 4 bases and the J segment 4 bases; nucleotides outside the gene matches: 21. The CDR3 totals 20 residues. Germline lookup yields CDR1 LGHNT and CDR2 FRNRAP. CDR3 in DNA: TGTGCTAGTGGTTGGGGTGGCCTGGTTGAGACAGGGGGCGTTGGCACTGAAGCTTTCTTT. Its translation is CASGWGGLVETGGVGTEAFF.

The chain joins TRBV11-2 to TRBJ2-3; D is unresolved. This CDR3 has 15 residues. The V gene's germline CDR1 is SGHAT and CDR2 FQNNGV. V lost 5 bases and J 3 bases, leaving 15 bases between the germline ends. CDR3 amino acids: CASSPTYLTTDTQYF. CDR3 sequence (DNA): TGTGCCAGCAGCCCGACATATCTAACAACAGATACGCAGTATTTT.